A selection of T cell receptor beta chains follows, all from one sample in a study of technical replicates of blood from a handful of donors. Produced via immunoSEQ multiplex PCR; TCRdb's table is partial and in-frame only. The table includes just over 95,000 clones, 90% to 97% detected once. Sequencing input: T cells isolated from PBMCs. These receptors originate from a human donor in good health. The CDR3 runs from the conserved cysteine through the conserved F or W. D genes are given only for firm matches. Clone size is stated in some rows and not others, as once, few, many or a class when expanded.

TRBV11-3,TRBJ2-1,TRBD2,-,TGTGCCAGCAGCCTACGGGGAGGGAATAGCGTCTACAATGAGCAGTTCTTC,CASSLRGGNSVYNEQFF
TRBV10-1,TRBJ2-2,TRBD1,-,TGCGCCAGCAGTGATAGGGACAGGGCCACCGGGGAGCTGTTTTTT,CASSDRDRATGELFF
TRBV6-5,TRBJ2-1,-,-,TGTGCCAGCAGTCGTCGGGTTTCCAATGAGCAGTTCTTC,CASSRRVSNEQFF
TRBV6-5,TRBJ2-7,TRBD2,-,TGTGCCAGCAGTCGACTAGCGGGAGGTAACTACGAGCAGTACTTC,CASSRLAGGNYEQYF
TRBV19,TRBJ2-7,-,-,TGTGCCAGTAGTATAGACCCGGGTGGAACCTACGAGCAGTACTTC,CASSIDPGGTYEQYF
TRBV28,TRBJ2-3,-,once,TGTGCCAGCAGTCCCCCGGTCATCGTGTTCGATGATACGCAGTATTTT,CASSPPVIVFDDTQYF
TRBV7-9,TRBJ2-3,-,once,TGTGCCAGCAGCCCTAGGGTCGGGGATGCAGTGGATACGCAGTATTTT,CASSPRVGDAVDTQYF
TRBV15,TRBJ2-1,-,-,TGTGCCACCAGCAGAGGAGGATGGGATGAGCAGTTCTTC,CATSRGGWDEQFF
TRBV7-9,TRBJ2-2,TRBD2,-,TGTGCCAGCGGACCAAGACTAGCGGGGGGACGTGGGAGCACCGGGGAGCTGTTTTTT,CASGPRLAGGRGSTGELFF
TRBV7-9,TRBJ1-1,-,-,TGTGCCAGCAGCTTAGATAGGGAGGGCACTGAAGCTTTCTTT,CASSLDREGTEAFF
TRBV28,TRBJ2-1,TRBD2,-,TGTGCCAGCAGTCCGGGGGGACTAGCGGGAGTTTATGGTGAGCAGTTCTTC,CASSPGGLAGVYGEQFF
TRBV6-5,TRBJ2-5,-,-,TGTGCCAGCAACAGCAAAGAGACCCAGTACTTC,CASNSKETQYF
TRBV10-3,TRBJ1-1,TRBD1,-,TGTGCCATCAGCCCGGACAGGGGGGACACTGAAGCTTTCTTT,CAISPDRGDTEAFF
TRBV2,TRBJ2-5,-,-,TGTGCCAGCATAATAGCGGTGGGGGAGACCCAGTACTTC,CASIIAVGETQYF